These 13 T cell receptor beta chains were all obtained from the same sample, sequenced in a study of T cell responses to AZD1222 COVID-19 vaccine (dated by TCRdb to the early 2020s). The sample's time point, from its label and the paper: baseline before first vaccination. Libraries came from the immunoSEQ multiplex PCR assay. TCRdb's version of the immuneACCESS table is confined to in-frame rearrangements and falls short of the full clone set. An unresolved V gene accounts for under half of the shortfall where checked; the remainder is of unknown origin. Recorded for this sample are roughly 65,000 clones; roughly 90% of them occurred a single time. The ten largest clones take up 7.8% of the sample. The sample here was peripheral blood, taken on day 0 of AZD1222 vaccination. The receptor source for this set is an adult in good health.

The chain joins TRBV19 to TRBJ2-3, with D perhaps given as TRBD1 or TRBD2 (5 bases each). CDR1 and CDR2 from the germline V gene are LNHDA and SQIVND (reference sequence). Deletions cut 10 bases from V and 2 bases from J, with 13 bases between. The CDR3 length is 13 residues. This chain's CDR3 is CATAGTFTDTQYF. The DNA for the CDR3 is TGTGCCACCGCCGGGACCTTCACAGATACGCAGTATTTT.

The CDR3 DNA reads as TGTGCCAGTAGTATGGAGGGACAGGACACTGAAGCTTTCTTT. It codes for CASSMEGQDTEAFF. This sequence joins TRBV19 and TRBJ1-1; 8 bases agree with TRBD1. V trimming: 3 bases; J trimming: 3 bases; junction bases outside the gene matches: 3. This CDR3 comprises 14 residues. CDR1 is LNHDA, CDR2 SQIVND, per germline (reference sequence).

The rearrangement links TRBV7-9 to TRBJ1-3; maybe TRBD1 (5 bases). CDR1 and CDR2 (germline): SEHNR, FQNEAQ (reference sequence). V lost 5 bases and J 3 bases, leaving 14 bases between the germline ends. The CDR3 spans 15 residues. The DNA of the CDR3 is TGTGCCAGCAGCCCCCCAGGGAGAGGTGGAAACACCATATATTTT. As protein: CASSPPGRGGNTIYF.

This clone occurred a few times. The chain employs TRBV27 and TRBJ1-2, with 7 nucleotides matching TRBD1. The CDR3 length is 16 residues. CDR1 and CDR2 from the germline V gene are MNHEY and SMNVEV (reference sequence). V lost 3 bases, J lost 4 bases, and 11 bases stayed unmatched. CDR3 sequence reads: CASSFRTGDRAYGYTF. The CDR3 coding sequence is TGTGCCAGCAGTTTTCGGACAGGCGATCGGGCCTATGGCTACACCTTC.

The chain carries TRBV4-3 and TRBJ2-2; D tentatively reads TRBD1 or TRBD2 (5 bases each). Germline-derived CDR1 and CDR2 are LGHNA and YSLEER. V was clipped by 3 bases and J by 7 bases, with 12 bases between them. The CDR3 has 14 amino acids. The DNA for the CDR3 is TGCGCCAGCAGCCAGGGGGACCTCGGCGGGGAGCTGTTTTTT. Protein sequence: CASSQGDLGGELFF.

The rearrangement links TRBV27 to TRBJ1-2; 7 bases map to TRBD1. The length of the CDR3 is 12 residues. Germline V gene sequence: CDR1 MNHEY, CDR2 SMNVEV (reference sequence). V dropped 6 bases and J dropped 8; count of bases not matched to a gene: 6. CDR3 DNA sequence: TGTGCCAGCAGAGGGACAGACCTGGGCTACACCTTC. Protein sequence: CASRGTDLGYTF.

V gene TRBV6-1 combines with J gene TRBJ1-4; D not resolved. The V and J ends lost 2 bases and 5 bases respectively, with 9 bases between them. CDR1 is MNHNS and CDR2 is SASEGT in the germline V gene. This CDR3 is 14 amino acids long. In DNA, the CDR3 is TGTGCCAGCAGTGAACCGGGGTCCAATGAAAAACTGTTTTTT. Translating gives CASSEPGSNEKLFF.

The V call is TRBV28, the J call TRBJ2-7, with TRBD2 matching 9 bases. V was pared by 2 bases and J by 5 bases, with 4 bases of the junction left unmatched. CDR3 length: 14 residues. The germline V gene encodes CDR1 MDHEN and CDR2 SYDVKM. DNA of the CDR3: TGTGCCAGCAGTTTACCTAGCGGGGTAAACGAGCAGTACTTC. Amino acids: CASSLPSGVNEQYF.

CDR3 protein: CAWSGQRNSPLHF. CDR3 bases: TGTGCCTGGAGTGGACAGAGGAATTCACCCCTCCACTTT. This rearrangement joins TRBV30 to TRBJ1-6; TRBD1 might be the D (5 bases). CDR1 is GTSNPN and CDR2 is SVGIG in the germline V gene (reference sequence). Trimming removed 1 base at V and 7 bases at J, with 8 bases between. The length of the CDR3 is 13 residues.

The rearrangement uses TRBV10-3 and TRBJ1-2; no clear D gene. The germline V and J ends were trimmed by 3 bases and 4 bases, with 3 bases remaining between them. This CDR3 comprises 11 residues. Germline V gives CDR1 ENHRY, CDR2 SYGVKD. The CDR3 bases are TGTGCCATCAGTGACGGCTATGGCTACACCTTC. It is translated as CAISDGYGYTF.

The V and J genes are TRBV2 and TRBJ2-5; 7 bases match TRBD2. The CDR3 consists of 14 residues. V lost 7 bases to trimming and J lost 4 bases; unmatched junction nucleotides: 9. Germline V CDR1 and CDR2: SNHLY, FYNNEI. The CDR3 is CASIGQAGLETQYF. CDR3 DNA sequence: TGTGCCAGCATCGGCCAAGCGGGATTAGAGACCCAGTACTTC.

This chain links TRBV28 with TRBJ1-3; D is unresolved. Germline V gene data show CDR1 as MDHEN and CDR2 as SYDVKM. The CDR3 consists of 14 residues. V was shortened by 3 bases and J by 3 bases, with 9 bases between the two germline ends. The CDR3 nucleotides are TGTGCCAGCAGTTTTGTTTCCGTTGGAAACACCATATATTTT. Translating gives CASSFVSVGNTIYF.

The chain has TRBV7-3 and TRBJ2-1; tentative D call: TRBD1 (5 bases). The germline gives CDR1 SGHTA, CDR2 FQGTGA. The CDR3 covers 15 residues. The V end lost 1 base, the J end lost 4 bases, and 11 bases lay between the germline ends. CDR3 residues: CASSLIETVYNEQFF. CDR3 in DNA: TGTGCCAGCAGCTTAATCGAGACAGTTTACAATGAGCAGTTCTTC. The full variable domain, completed using reference TRBV7-3 and TRBJ2-1, is GAGVSQTPSNKVTEKGKYVELRCDPISGHTALYWYRQSLGQGPEFLIYFQGTGAADDSGLPNDRFFAVRPEGSVSTLKIQRTERGDSAVYLCASSLIETVYNEQFFGPGTRLTVL.